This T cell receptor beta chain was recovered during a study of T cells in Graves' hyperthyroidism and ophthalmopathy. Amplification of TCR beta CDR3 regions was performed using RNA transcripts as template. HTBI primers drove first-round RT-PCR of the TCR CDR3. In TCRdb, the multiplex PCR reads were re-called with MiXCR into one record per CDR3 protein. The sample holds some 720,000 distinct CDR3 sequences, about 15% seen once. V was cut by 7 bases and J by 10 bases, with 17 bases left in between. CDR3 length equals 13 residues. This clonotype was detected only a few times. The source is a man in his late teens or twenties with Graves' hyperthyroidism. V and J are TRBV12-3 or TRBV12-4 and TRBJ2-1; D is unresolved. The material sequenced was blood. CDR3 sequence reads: CASTLSSGVEQFF. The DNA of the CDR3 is TGTGCCAGCACCCTCAGTTCTGGGGTGGAGCAGTTCTTC.